A single sample gave rise to the 8 T cell receptor beta chains below, sequenced in a study of T cell changes during pregnancy in multiple sclerosis. The protocol was immunoSEQ multiplex PCR, while the TCRdb copy is restricted to in-frame clones and leaves out a portion. The sample has 35,000 to 40,000 clones, 92% seen once. This sample comprised CD4+ T cells from peripheral blood mononuclear cells, obtained in the third trimester of pregnancy. All receptors derive from a female donor with multiple sclerosis, enrolled in a pregnancy study.

The rearrangement links TRBV7-3 to TRBJ1-1, with a tentative D call TRBD1 (6 bases). The CDR3 has 14 amino acids. V gave up 0 bases and J gave up 1 base, with 6 bases separating them. Germline V lookup: CDR1 SGHTA, CDR2 FQGTGA. CDR3 protein: CASSLTGGNTEAFF. CDR3 bases: TGTGCCAGCAGCTTAACAGGGGGGAACACTGAAGCTTTCTTT.

The table lists this clone with a count of one. The V call is TRBV20-1, the J call TRBJ2-5, with D uncertain. Trimming cost V 5 bases and J 5 bases, with 9 bases left between them. The CDR3 has 11 amino acids. Germline lookup yields CDR1 DFQATT and CDR2 SNEGSKA (reference sequence). CDR3 protein: CSAVAAETQYF. CDR3 coding DNA: TGCAGTGCTGTAGCTGCGGAGACCCAGTACTTC.

The gene calls are TRBV12-5 and TRBJ2-2; TRBD1 aligns across 7 bases. The V gene end was trimmed by 6 bases and the J gene end by 4 bases; junction bases not matched to a gene: 8. CDR1 is LGHNT and CDR2 is FRNRAP in the germline V gene. The CDR3 length is 15 residues. In nucleotides, the CDR3 is TGTGCTAGTGGCCCCGGGACAGCCCGCACCGGGGAGCTGTTTTTT. Its protein is CASGPGTARTGELFF.

J is TRBJ2-4 and V is TRBV4-1; 10 bases map to TRBD2. V dropped 3 bases and J dropped 0; count of bases not matched to a gene: 5. The V gene's germline CDR1 is MGHRA and CDR2 YSYEKL. The CDR3 runs 17 residues. The CDR3 DNA reads TGCGCCAGCAGCCAGCCGACTAGCGGGTTAGCCAAAAACATTCAGTACTTC. Its protein is CASSQPTSGLAKNIQYF.

This clone occurred once. This chain joins TRBV4-3 and TRBJ2-3; TRBD2 matches 9 bases. V was pared by 4 bases and J by 0 bases, with 8 bases of the junction left unmatched. This CDR3 region has 17 residues. Looked up from germline, CDR1 is LGHNA and CDR2 is YSLEER. The CDR3 here is CASSPVASGISTDTQYF. CDR3 DNA: TGCGCCAGCAGCCCCGTGGCTAGCGGGATTAGCACAGATACGCAGTATTTT.

The chain uses TRBV6-5 and TRBJ1-2; 9 bases are shared with TRBD1. V lost 5 bases to trimming and J lost 7 bases; unmatched junction nucleotides: 8. This CDR3 region has 14 residues. Germline loops: CDR1 MNHEY, CDR2 SVGAGI. Here the CDR3 reads CASSPPGQGGGYTF. Here the CDR3 DNA reads TGTGCCAGCAGTCCTCCGGGACAGGGAGGTGGCTACACCTTC.

The chain couples TRBV5-1 to TRBJ2-2; 7 positions match TRBD1. Germline loops: CDR1 SGHRS, CDR2 YFSETQ. Trimming removed 1 base from V and 4 bases from J; junction bases left unmatched: 7. The CDR3 loop spans 16 amino acids. The CDR3 nucleotides read TGCGCCAGCAGCTTGTCCGGACAGGTTGGCACCGGGGAGCTGTTTTTT. Its translation: CASSLSGQVGTGELFF.

A few counts support this clone. The chain has TRBV30 and TRBJ2-5; TRBD2 aligns across 12 bases. CDR1 and CDR2 (germline): GTSNPN, SVGIG (reference sequence). CDR3 length equals 16 residues. V dropped 4 bases and J dropped 0; count of bases not matched to a gene: 6. Written as DNA, the CDR3 is TGTGCCTGGATCCCTCTAGCGGGAGGGTACCAAGAGACCCAGTACTTC. This translates into CAWIPLAGGYQETQYF.